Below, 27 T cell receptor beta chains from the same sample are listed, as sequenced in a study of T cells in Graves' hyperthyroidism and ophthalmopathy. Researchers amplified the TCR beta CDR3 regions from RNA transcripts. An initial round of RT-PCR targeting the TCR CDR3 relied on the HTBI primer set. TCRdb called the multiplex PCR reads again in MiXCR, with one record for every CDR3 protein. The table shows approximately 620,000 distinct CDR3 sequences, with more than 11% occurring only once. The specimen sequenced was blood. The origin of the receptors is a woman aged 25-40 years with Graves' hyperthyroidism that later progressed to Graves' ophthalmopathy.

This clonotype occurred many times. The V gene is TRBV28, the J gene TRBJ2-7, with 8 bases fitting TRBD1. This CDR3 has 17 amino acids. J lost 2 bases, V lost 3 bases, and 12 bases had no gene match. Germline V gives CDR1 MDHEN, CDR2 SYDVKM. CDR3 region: CASSFLFIGTGAYEQYF. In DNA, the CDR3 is TGTGCCAGCAGTTTTTTGTTTATAGGGACAGGAGCCTACGAGCAGTACTTC.

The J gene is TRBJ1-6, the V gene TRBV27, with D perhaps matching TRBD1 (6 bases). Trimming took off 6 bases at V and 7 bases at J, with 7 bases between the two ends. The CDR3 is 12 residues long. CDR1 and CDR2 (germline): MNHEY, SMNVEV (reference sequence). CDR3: CASRGGNSPLHF. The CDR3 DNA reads TGTGCCAGCAGAGGGGGAAATTCACCCCTCCACTTT.

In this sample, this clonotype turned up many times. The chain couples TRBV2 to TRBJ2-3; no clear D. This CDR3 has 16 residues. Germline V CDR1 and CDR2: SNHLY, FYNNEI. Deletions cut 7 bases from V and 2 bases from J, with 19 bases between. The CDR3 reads CASNDLLSSLTDTQYF. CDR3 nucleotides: TGTGCCAGCAATGACCTACTTAGCAGTCTCACAGATACGCAGTATTTT.

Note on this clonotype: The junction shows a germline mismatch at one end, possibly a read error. The CDR3 bases are TGTGCCAGCAGTCCCTCGAGACTAGCGGGACTCTACGCAATAGACGCAGATACACAGTATTTT. Encoded protein: CASSPSRLAGLYAIDADTQYF. The chain combines TRBV12-3 or TRBV12-4 with TRBJ2-3; 11 bases map to TRBD2. The CDR3 runs 21 residues.

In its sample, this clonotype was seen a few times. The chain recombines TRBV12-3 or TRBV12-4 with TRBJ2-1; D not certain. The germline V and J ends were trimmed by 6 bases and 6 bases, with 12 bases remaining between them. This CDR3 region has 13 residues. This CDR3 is CASSARRVNEQFF. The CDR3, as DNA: TGTGCCAGCAGCGCCCGGCGCGTCAATGAGCAGTTCTTC.

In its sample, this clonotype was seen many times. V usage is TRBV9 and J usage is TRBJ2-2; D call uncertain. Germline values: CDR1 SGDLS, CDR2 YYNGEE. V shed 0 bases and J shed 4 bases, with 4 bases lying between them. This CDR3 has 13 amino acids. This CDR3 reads CASSVDRTGELFF. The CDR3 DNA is TGTGCCAGCAGCGTAGATCGCACCGGGGAGCTGTTTTTT.

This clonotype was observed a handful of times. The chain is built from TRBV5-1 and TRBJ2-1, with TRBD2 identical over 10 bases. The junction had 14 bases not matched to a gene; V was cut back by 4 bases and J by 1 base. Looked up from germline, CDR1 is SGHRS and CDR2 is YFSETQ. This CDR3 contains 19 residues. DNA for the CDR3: TGCGCCAGCAGCCTCCCCCCCCCTCTAGCGGGAGTTTCCTACAATGAGCAGTTCTTC. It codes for CASSLPPPLAGVSYNEQFF.

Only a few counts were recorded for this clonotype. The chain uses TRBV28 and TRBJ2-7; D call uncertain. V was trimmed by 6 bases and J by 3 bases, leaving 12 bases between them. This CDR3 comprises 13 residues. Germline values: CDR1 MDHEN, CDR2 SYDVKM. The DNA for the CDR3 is TGTGCCAGCAGCACTGGGTCCTTCTACGAGCAGTACTTC. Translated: CASSTGSFYEQYF.

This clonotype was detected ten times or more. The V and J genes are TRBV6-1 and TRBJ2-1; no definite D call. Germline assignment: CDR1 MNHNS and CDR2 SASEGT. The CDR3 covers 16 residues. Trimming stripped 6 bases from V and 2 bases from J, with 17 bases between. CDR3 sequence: CASSDASRRAYNEQFF. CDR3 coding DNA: TGTGCCAGCAGCGACGCGTCCAGAAGGGCCTACAATGAGCAGTTCTTC.

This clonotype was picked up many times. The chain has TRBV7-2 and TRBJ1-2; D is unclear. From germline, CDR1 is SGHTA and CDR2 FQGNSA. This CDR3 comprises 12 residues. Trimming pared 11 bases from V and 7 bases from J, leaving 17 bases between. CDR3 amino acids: CACGEAEGGYTF. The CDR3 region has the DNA TGTGCCTGCGGGGAGGCCGAGGGTGGCTACACCTTC.

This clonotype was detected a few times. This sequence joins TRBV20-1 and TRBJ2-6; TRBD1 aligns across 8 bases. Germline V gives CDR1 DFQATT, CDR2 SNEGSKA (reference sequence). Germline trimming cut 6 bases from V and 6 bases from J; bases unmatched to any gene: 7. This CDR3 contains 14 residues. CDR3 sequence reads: CSANGQGQANVLTF. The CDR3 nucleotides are TGCAGTGCAAATGGACAGGGTCAGGCCAACGTCCTGACTTTC.

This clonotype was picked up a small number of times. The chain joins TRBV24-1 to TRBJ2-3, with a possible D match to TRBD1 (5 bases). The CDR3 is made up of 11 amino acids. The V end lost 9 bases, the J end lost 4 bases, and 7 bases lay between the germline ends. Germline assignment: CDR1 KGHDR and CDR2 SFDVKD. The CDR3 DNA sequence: TGTGCCACCCAGGGTTCAGATACGCAGTATTTT. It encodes CATQGSDTQYF.

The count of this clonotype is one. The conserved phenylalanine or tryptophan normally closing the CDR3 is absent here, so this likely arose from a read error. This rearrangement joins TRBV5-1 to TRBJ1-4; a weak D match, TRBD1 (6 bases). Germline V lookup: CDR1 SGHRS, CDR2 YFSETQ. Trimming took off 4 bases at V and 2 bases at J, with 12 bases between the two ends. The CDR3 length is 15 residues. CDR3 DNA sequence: TGCGCCAGCAGCCCGGTTGGGGGCACTAATGAAAAACTGTTTTAT. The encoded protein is CASSPVGGTNEKLFY.

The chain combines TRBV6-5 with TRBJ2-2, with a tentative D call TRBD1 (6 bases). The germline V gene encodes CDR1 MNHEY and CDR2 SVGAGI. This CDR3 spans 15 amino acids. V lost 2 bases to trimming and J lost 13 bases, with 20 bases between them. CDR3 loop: CASSYERKNTRGLFF. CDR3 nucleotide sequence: TGTGCCAGCAGTTACGAGCGCAAGAACACCAGGGGGCTGTTTTTT.

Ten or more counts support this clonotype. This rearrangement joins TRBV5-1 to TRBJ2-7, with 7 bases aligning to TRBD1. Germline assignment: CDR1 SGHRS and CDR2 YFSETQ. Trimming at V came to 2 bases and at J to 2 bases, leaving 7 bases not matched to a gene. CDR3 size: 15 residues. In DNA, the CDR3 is TGCGCCAGCAGCTTCCTCGGGACAGACACCTACGAGCAGTACTTC. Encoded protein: CASSFLGTDTYEQYF.

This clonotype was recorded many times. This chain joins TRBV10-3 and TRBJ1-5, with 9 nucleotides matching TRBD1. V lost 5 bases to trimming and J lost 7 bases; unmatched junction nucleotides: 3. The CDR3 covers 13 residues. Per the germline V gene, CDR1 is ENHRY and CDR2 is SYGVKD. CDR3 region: CAISKDRGQPQHF. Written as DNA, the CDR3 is TGTGCCATCAGTAAGGACAGGGGACAGCCCCAGCATTTT.

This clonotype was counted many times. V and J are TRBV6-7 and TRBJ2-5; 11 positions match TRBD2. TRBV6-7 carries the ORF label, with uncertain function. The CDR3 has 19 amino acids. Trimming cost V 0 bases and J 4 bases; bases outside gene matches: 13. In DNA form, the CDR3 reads TGTGCCAGCAGTTACTCGAAAGCACTAGCGGGAGTAGGGGGAGAGACCCAGTACTTC. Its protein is CASSYSKALAGVGGETQYF.

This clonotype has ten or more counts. In nucleotides, the CDR3 is TGTGCCAGCAGTACAGGCGCGGCCTACGAGCAGTACTTC. This codes for CASSTGAAYEQYF. The rearrangement links TRBV7-2 to TRBJ2-7, with D possibly TRBD1 on 5 matching bases. V was cut by 6 bases and J by 2 bases, with 11 bases left in between. The CDR3 has 13 amino acids. Germline V gene lookup returns CDR1 SGHTA and CDR2 FQGNSA.

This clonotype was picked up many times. The CDR3 region is CATSVGGGANYGYTF. CDR3 coding DNA: TGTGCCACCAGTGTCGGAGGGGGAGCTAACTATGGCTACACCTTC. The chain joins TRBV24-1 to TRBJ1-2, with D possibly being TRBD1 (6 bases). Germline V gene data show CDR1 as KGHDR and CDR2 as SFDVKD. CDR3 size: 15 residues. Trimming shortened V by 5 bases and J by 0 bases, and 12 bases separated the two germline ends.

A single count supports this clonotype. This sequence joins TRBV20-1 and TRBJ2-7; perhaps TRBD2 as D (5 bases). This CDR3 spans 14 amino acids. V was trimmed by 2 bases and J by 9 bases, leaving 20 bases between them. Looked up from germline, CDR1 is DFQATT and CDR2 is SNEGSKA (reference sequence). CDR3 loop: CSARSRDLHYGQYF. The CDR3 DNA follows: TGCAGTGCTAGATCCCGGGATCTTCATTATGGGCAGTACTTC.

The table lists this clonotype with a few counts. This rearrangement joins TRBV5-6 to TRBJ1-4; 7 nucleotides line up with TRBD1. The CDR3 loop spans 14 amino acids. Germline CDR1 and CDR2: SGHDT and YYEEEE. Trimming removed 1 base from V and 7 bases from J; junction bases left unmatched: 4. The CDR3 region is CASSLSAGGEKLFF. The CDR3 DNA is TGTGCCAGCAGCTTGTCGGCAGGGGGTGAAAAACTGTTTTTT.

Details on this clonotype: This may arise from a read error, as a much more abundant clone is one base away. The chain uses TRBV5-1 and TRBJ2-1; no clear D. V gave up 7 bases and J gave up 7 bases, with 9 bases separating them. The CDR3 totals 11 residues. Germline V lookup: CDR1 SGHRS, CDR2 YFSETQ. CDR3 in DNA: TGCGCCAGCGGCACCGGGAATGAGCAGTTCTTC. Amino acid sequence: CASGTGNEQFF.

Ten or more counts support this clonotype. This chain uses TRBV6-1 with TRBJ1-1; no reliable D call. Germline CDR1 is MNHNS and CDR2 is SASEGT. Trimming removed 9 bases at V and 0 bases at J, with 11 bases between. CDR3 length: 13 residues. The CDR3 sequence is CASEYSVNTEAFF. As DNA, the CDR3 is TGTGCCAGTGAATATTCGGTGAACACTGAAGCTTTCTTT.

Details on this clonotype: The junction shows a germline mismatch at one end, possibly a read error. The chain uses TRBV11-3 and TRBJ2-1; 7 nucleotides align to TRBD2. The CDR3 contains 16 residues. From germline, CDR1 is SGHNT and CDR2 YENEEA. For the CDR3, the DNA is TGTGCCAGCAGCCGCGGGCGGGAGTCTTCCTACAATAAGCAGTTCTTC. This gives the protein CASSRGRESSYNKQFF. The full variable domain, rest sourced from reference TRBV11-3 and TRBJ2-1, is EAGVVQSPRYKIIEKKQPVAFWCNPISGHNTLYWYLQNLGQGPELLIRYENEEAVDDSQLPKDRFSAERLKGVDSTLKIQPAELGDSAVYLCASSRGRESSYNKQFFGPGTRLTVL.

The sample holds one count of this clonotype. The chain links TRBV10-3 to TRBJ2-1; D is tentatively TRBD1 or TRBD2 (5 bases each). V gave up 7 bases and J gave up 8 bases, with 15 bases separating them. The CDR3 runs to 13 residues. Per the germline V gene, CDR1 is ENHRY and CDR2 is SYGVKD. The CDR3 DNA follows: TGTGCCATCAATTACGGGACCCTTGATGAGCAGTTCTTC. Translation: CAINYGTLDEQFF.

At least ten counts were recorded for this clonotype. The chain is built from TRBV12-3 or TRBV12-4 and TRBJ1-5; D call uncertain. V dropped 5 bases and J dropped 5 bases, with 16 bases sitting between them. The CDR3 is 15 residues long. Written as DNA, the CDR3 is TGTGCCAGCAGTGATGACCAGGTGGGGTATCAGCCCCAGCATTTT. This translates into CASSDDQVGYQPQHF.

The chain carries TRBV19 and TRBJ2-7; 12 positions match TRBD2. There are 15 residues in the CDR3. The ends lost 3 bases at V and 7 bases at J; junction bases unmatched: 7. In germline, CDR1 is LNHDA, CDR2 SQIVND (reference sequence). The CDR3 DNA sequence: TGTGCCAGTAGTATGGTACTAGCGGGAGGACGGGAGCAGTACTTC. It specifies CASSMVLAGGREQYF. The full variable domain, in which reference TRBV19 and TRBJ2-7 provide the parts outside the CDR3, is DGGITQSPKYLFRKEGQNVTLSCEQNLNHDAMYWYRQDPGQGLRLIYYSQIVNDFQKGDIAEGYSVSREKKESFPLTVTSAQKNPTAFYLCASSMVLAGGREQYFGPGTRLTVT.